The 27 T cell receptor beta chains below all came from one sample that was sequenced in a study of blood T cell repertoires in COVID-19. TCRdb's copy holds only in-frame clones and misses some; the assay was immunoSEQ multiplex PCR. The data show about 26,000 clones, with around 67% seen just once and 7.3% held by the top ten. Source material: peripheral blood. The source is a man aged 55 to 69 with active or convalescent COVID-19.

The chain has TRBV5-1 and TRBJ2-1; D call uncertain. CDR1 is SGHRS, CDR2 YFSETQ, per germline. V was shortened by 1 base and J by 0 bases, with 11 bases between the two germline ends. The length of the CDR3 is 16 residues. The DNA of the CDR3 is TGCGCCAGCAGCTTGTTGTCCAGCGTCTCCTACAATGAGCAGTTCTTC. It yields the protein CASSLLSSVSYNEQFF.

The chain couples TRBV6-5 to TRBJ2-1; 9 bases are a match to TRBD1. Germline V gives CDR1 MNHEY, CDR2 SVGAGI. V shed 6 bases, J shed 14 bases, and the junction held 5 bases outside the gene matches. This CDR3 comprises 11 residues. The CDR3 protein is CASRAGTGKFF. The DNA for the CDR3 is TGTGCCAGCAGGGCCGGGACAGGGAAGTTCTTC.

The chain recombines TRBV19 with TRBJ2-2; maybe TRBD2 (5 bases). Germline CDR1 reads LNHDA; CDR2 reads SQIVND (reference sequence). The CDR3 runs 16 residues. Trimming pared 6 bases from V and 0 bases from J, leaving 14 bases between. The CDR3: CASRVTGTANTGELFF. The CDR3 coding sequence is TGTGCCAGTAGGGTAACGGGAACCGCGAACACCGGGGAGCTGTTTTTT.

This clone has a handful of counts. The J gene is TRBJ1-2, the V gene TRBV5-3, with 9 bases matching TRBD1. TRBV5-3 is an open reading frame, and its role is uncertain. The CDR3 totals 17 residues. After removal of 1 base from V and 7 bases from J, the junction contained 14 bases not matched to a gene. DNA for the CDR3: TGTGCCAGAAGCTTGTGGCATACGGACAGGGGAGCGAGTGGCTACACCTTC. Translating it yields CARSLWHTDRGASGYTF.

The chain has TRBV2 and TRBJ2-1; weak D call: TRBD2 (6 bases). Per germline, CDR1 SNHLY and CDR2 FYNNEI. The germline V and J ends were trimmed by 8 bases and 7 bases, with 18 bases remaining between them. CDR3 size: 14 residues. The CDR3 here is CASQGLLPGNEQFF. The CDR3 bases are TGTGCCAGCCAAGGACTACTCCCAGGGAATGAGCAGTTCTTC.

Written as DNA, the CDR3 is TGTGCCAGTCAGGCCCTTGGGACTAGCGGGATCTCTCCCTACGAGCAGTACTTC. Its protein is CASQALGTSGISPYEQYF. The chain uses TRBV19 and TRBJ2-7; 13 nucleotides agree with TRBD2. J was trimmed by 2 bases and V by 8 bases; bases with no gene match: 15. The CDR3 spans 18 residues. The germline V gene encodes CDR1 LNHDA and CDR2 SQIVND (reference sequence).

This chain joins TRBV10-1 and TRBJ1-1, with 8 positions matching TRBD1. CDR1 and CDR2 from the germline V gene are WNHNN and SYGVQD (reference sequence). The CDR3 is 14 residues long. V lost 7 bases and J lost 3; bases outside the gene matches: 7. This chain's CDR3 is CASIKDRGDTEAFF. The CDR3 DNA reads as TGCGCCAGCATTAAAGACAGGGGAGACACTGAAGCTTTCTTT.

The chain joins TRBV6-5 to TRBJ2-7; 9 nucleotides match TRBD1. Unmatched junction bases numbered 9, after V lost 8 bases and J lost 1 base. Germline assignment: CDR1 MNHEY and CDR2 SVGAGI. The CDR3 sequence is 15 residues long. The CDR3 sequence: CASSGQGGLSYEQYF. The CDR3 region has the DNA TGTGCCAGCTCGGGACAGGGAGGGCTTTCCTACGAGCAGTACTTC.

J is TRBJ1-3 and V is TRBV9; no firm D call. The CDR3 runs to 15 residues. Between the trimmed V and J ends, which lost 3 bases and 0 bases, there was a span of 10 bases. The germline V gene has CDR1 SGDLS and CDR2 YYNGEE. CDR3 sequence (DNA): TGTGCCAGCAGCGCGAACACGGGCTCTGGAAACACCATATATTTT. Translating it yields CASSANTGSGNTIYF.

The CDR3 DNA sequence: TGTGCCATCAGGCCTACTAGCGGGAGAAAGTTGGGTGACACAGATACGCAGTATTTT. Encoded protein: CAIRPTSGRKLGDTDTQYF. This rearrangement joins TRBV10-3 to TRBJ2-3; 11 positions match TRBD2. CDR3 length: 19 residues. Germline V CDR1 and CDR2: ENHRY, SYGVKD. The ends lost 6 bases at V and 2 bases at J; junction bases unmatched: 16.

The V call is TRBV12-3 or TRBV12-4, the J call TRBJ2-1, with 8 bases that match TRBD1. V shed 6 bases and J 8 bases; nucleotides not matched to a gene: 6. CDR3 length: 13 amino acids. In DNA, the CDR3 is TGTGCCAGCAGCACAGGACAGGGCTATGAGCAGTTCTTC. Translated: CASSTGQGYEQFF.

The CDR3 DNA is TGTGCCAGCAGCTTGGAACCCTCAGGGGTCAGGGGGGCCAACGTCCTGACTTTC. Protein product: CASSLEPSGVRGANVLTF. This chain joins TRBV5-4 and TRBJ2-6; possible D gene TRBD1, 6 bases. The CDR3 has 18 amino acids. CDR1 and CDR2 from the germline V gene are SGHNT and YYREEE (reference sequence). V was trimmed by 0 bases and J by 4 bases, leaving 17 bases between them. Full variable domain (rest looked up from reference TRBV5-4 and TRBJ2-6): ETGVTQSPTHLIKTRGQQVTLRCSSQSGHNTVSWYQQALGQGPQFIFQYYREEENGRGNFPPRFSGLQFPNYSSELNVNALELDDSALYLCASSLEPSGVRGANVLTFGAGSRLTVL.

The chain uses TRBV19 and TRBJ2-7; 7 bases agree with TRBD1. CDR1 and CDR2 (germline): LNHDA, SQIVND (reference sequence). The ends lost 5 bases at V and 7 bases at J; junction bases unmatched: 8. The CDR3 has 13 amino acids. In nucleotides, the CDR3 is TGTGCCAGTAGTGAGACAGGGCTGGGGGAGCAGTACTTC. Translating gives CASSETGLGEQYF.

Here the CDR3 DNA reads TGTGCCAGCAGTTTAACGGACATGATTTACGGGGAGCTGTTTTTT. Translation gives CASSLTDMIYGELFF. J is TRBJ2-2 and V is TRBV28; possibly TRBD1 for D (5 bases). CDR1 and CDR2 (germline): MDHEN, SYDVKM. Trimming took 2 bases from V and 7 from J, leaving 14 bases between them. The CDR3 is 15 residues long. Complete variable domain (other parts from reference TRBV28 and TRBJ2-2): DVKVTQSSRYLVKRTGEKVFLECVQDMDHENMFWYRQDPGLGLRLIYFSYDVKMKEKGDIPEGYSVSREKKERFSLILESASTNQTSMYLCASSLTDMIYGELFFGEGSRLTVL.

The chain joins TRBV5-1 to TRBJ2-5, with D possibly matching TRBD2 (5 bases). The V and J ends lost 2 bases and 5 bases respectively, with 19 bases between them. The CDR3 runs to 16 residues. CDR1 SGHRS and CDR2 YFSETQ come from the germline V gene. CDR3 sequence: CASSFLGGRFEETQYF. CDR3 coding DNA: TGCGCCAGCAGCTTTTTAGGCGGGCGATTTGAGGAGACCCAGTACTTC.

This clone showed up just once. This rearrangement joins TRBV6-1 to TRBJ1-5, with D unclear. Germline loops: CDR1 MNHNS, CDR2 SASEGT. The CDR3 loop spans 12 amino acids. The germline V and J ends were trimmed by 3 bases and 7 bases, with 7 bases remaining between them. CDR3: CASSDPGQPQHF. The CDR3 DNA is TGTGCCAGCAGTGACCCGGGGCAGCCCCAGCATTTT.

CDR3 protein: CASRRGRANTEAFF. The CDR3 nucleotides read TGTGCCAGCAGGCGGGGACGGGCGAACACTGAAGCTTTCTTT. The chain combines TRBV7-9 with TRBJ1-1; tentatively, D is TRBD1 (5 bases). In germline, CDR1 is SEHNR, CDR2 FQNEAQ (reference sequence). The CDR3 has 14 amino acids. Trimming stripped 6 bases from V and 1 base from J, with 12 bases between.

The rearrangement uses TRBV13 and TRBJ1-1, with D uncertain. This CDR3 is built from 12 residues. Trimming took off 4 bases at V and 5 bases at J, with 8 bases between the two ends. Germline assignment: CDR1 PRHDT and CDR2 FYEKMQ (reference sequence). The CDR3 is CASSSRWTEAFF. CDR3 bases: TGTGCCAGCAGCTCCCGGTGGACTGAAGCTTTCTTT.

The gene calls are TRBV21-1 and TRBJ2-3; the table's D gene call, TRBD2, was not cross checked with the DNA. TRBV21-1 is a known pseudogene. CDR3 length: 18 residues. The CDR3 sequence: CASSKGPRLAGMADTQYF. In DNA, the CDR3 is TGTGCCAGCAGCAAAGGCCCCCGGCTAGCGGGAATGGCAGATACGCAGTATTTT.

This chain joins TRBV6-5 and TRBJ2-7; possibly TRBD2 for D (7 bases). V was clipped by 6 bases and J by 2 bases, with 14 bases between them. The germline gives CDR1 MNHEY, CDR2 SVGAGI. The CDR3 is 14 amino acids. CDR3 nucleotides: TGTGCCAGCAGCCCGGGGGGCCCTCCCTACGAGCAGTACTTC. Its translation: CASSPGGPPYEQYF.

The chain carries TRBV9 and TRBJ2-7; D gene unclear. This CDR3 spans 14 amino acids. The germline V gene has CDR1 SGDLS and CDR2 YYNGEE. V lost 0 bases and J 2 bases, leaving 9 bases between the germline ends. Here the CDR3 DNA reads TGTGCCAGCAGCGTAGAGCCACAGCCCTACGAGCAGTACTTC. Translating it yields CASSVEPQPYEQYF.

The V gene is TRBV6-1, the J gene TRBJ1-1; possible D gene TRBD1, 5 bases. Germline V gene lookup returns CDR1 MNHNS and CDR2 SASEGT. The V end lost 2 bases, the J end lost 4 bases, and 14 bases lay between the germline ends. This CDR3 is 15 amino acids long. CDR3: CASSEFQGLGTEAFF. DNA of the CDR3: TGTGCCAGCAGTGAATTCCAGGGATTAGGCACTGAAGCTTTCTTT.

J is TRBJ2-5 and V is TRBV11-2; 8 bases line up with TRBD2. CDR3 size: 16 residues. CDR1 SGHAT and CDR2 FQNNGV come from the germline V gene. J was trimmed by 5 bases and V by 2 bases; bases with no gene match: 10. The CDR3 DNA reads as TGTGCCAGCAGCTTACGTCGAGCGGGAGATGTGGAGACCCAGTACTTC. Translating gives CASSLRRAGDVETQYF.

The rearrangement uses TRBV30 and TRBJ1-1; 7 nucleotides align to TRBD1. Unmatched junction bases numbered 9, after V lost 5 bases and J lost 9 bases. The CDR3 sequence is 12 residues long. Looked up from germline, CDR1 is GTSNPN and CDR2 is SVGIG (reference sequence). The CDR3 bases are TGTGCCTGGGTCCGGGACAGCCTCCAAGCTTTCTTT. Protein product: CAWVRDSLQAFF.

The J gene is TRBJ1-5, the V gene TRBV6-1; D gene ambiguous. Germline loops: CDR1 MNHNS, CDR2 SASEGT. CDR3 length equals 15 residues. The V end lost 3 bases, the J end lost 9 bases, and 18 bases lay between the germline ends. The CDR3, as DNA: TGTGCCAGCAGTGACGGTGGTCGGGTAAGAGGGCCCCAGCATTTT. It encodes CASSDGGRVRGPQHF.

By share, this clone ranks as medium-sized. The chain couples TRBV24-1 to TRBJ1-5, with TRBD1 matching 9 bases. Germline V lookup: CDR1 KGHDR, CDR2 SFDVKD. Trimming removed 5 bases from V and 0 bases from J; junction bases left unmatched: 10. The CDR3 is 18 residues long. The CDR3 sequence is CATSVPGQGQFSNQPQHF. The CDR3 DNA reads TGTGCCACCAGTGTCCCGGGACAGGGTCAATTTAGCAATCAGCCCCAGCATTTT.

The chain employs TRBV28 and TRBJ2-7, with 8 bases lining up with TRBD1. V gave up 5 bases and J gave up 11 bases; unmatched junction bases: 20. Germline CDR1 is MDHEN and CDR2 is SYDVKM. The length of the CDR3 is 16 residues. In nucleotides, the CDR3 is TGTGCCAGCAGTCCCACGGGGGACAGGTCCTACCAGGGGGAGTACTTC. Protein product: CASSPTGDRSYQGEYF. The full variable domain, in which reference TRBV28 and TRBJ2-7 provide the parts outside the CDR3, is DVKVTQSSRYLVKRTGEKVFLECVQDMDHENMFWYRQDPGLGLRLIYFSYDVKMKEKGDIPEGYSVSREKKERFSLILESASTNQTSMYLCASSPTGDRSYQGEYFGPGTRLTVT.